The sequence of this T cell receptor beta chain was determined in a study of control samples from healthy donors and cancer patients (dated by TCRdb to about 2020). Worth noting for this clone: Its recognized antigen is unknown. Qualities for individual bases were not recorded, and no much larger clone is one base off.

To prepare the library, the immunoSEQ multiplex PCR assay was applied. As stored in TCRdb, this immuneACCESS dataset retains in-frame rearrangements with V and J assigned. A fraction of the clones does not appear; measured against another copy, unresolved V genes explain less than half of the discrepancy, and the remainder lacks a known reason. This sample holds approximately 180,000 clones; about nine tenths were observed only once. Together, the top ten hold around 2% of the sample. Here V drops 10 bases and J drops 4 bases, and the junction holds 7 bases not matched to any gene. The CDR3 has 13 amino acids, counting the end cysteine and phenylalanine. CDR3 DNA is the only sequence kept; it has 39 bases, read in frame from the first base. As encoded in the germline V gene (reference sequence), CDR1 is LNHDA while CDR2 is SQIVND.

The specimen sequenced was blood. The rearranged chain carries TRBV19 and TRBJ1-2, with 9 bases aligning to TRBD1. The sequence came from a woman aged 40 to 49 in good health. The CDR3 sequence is CATYGTGTYGYTF. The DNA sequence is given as TGTGCCACCTACGGGACAGGGACCTATGGCTACACCTTC.